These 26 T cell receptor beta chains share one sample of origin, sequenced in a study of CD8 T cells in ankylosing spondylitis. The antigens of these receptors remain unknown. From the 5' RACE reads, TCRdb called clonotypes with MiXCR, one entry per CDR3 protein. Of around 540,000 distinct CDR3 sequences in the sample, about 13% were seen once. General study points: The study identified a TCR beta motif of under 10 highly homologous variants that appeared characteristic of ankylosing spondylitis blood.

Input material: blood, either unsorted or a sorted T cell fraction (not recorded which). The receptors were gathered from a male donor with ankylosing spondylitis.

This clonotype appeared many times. CDR3 sequence reads: CASSVLAGTRQFF. CDR3 nucleotide sequence: TGTGCCAGCAGTGTGCTAGCGGGAACCAGGCAGTTCTTC. The gene calls are TRBV2 and TRBJ2-1; 9 positions match TRBD2. The CDR3 is 13 residues long. CDR1 and CDR2 from the germline V gene are SNHLY and FYNNEI. The J segment lost 12 bases and the V segment lost 4 bases, leaving 7 bases of the junction unmatched.

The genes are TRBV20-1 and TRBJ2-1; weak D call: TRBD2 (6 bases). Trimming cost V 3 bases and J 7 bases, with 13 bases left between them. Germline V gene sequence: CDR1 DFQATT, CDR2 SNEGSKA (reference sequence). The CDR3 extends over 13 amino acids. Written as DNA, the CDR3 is TGCAGTGCTAGGAGGGACTCGGGAAATGAGCAGTTCTTC. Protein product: CSARRDSGNEQFF.

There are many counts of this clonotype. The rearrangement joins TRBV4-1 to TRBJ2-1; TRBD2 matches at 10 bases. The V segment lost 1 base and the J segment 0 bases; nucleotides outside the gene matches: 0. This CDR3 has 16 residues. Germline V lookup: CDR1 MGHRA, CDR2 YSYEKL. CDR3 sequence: CASSQASGSSYNEQFF. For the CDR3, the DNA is TGCGCCAGCAGCCAAGCTAGCGGGAGCTCCTACAATGAGCAGTTCTTC.

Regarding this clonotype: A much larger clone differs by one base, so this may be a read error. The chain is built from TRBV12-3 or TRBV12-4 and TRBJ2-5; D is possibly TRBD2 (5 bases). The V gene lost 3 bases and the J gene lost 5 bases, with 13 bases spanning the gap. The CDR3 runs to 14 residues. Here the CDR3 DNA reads TGTGCCAGCAGTTTCGGGGTCGGGGTGGAGACCCAGTACTTC. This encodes CASSFGVGVETQYF.

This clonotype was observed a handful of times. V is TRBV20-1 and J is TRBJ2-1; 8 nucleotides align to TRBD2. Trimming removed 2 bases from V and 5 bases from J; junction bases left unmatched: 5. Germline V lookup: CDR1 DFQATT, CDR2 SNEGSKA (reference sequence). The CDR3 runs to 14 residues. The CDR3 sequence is CSARSPGLDNEQFF. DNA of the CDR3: TGCAGTGCTAGATCCCCGGGACTAGACAATGAGCAGTTCTTC.

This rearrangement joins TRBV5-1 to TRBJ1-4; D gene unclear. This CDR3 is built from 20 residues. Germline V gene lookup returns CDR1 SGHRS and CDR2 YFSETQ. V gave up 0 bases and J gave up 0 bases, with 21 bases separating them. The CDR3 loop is CASSLGIGTYVHATNEKLFF. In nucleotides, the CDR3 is TGCGCCAGCAGCTTGGGTATCGGCACGTACGTGCATGCAACTAATGAAAAACTGTTTTTT.

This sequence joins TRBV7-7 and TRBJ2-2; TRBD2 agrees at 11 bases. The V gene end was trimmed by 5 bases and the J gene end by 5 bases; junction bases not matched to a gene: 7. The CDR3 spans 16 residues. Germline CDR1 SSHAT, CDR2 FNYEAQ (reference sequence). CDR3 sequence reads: CASSAGTSGSTGELFF. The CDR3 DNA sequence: TGTGCCAGCAGCGCCGGGACTAGCGGATCTACCGGGGAGCTGTTTTTT. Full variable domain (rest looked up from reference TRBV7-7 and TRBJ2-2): GAGVSQSPRYKVTKRGQDVTLRCDPISSHATLYWYQQALGQGPEFLTYFNYEAQPDKSGLPSDRFSAERPEGSISTLTIQRTEQRDSAMYRCASSAGTSGSTGELFFGEGSRLTVL.

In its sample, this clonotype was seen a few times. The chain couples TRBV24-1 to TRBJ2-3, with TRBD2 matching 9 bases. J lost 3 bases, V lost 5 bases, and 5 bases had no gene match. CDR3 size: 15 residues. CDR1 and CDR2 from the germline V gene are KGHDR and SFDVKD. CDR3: CATSAIAGATDTQYF. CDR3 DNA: TGTGCCACCAGTGCAATAGCGGGAGCGACAGATACGCAGTATTTT.

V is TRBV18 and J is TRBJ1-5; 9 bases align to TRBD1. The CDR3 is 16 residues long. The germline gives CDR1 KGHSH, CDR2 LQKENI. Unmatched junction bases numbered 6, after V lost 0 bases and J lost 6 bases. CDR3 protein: CASSPPGDRAFQPQHF. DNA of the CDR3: TGTGCCAGCTCACCACCGGGGGACAGGGCGTTTCAGCCCCAGCATTTT.

Here the CDR3 reads CASSPPGQGSEAFF. DNA for the CDR3: TGTGCCAGCTCACCACCGGGACAGGGGAGTGAAGCTTTCTTT. The chain carries TRBV18 and TRBJ1-1; TRBD1 agrees at 10 bases. Trimming removed 0 bases from V and 7 bases from J; junction bases left unmatched: 2. Germline V gives CDR1 KGHSH, CDR2 LQKENI. The CDR3 loop spans 14 amino acids.

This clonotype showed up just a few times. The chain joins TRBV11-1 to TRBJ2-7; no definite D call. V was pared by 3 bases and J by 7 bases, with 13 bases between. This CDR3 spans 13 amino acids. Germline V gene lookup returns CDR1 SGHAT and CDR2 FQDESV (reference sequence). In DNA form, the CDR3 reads TGTGCCAGCAGCTTGAACCTACGTGGGGAGCAGTACGTC. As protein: CASSLNLRGEQYV.

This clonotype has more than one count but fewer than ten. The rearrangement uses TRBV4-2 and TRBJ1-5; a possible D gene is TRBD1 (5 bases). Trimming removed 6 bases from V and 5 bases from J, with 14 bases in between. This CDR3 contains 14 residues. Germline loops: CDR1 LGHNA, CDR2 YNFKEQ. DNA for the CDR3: TGTGCCAGCAGTCATCCAGGGTCGGATCAGCCCCAGCATTTT. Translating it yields CASSHPGSDQPQHF.

In DNA form, the CDR3 reads TGTGCCAGCAGCCCGAAACGGGACAGGGCAGATGAAAAACTGTTTTTT. Its translation: CASSPKRDRADEKLFF. This sequence joins TRBV7-8 and TRBJ1-4; TRBD1 agrees at 9 bases. The CDR3 loop spans 16 amino acids. Losses at the gene ends were 5 bases for V and 6 bases for J; bases not matched to a gene: 10. Per the germline V gene, CDR1 is SGHVS and CDR2 is FQNEAQ.

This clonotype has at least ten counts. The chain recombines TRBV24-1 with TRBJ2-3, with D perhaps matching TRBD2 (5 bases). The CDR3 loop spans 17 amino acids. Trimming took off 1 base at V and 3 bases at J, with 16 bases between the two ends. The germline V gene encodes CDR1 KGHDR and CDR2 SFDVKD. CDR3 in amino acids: CATSDFVGSGSTDTQYF. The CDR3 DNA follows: TGTGCCACCAGTGATTTCGTAGGTTCGGGATCAACAGATACGCAGTATTTT.

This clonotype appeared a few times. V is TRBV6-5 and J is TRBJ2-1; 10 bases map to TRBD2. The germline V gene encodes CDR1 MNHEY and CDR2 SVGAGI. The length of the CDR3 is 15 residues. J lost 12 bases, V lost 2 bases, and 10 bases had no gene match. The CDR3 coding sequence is TGTGCCAGCAGTTACCGGGCTAGCGGGAGAGCGGGGCAGTTCTTC. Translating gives CASSYRASGRAGQFF.

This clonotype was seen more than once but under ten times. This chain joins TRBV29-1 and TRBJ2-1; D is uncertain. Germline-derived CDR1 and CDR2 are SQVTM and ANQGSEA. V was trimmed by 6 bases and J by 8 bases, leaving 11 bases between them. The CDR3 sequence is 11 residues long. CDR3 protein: CSVDSEDEQFF. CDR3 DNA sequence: TGCAGCGTCGATAGTGAGGATGAGCAGTTCTTC.

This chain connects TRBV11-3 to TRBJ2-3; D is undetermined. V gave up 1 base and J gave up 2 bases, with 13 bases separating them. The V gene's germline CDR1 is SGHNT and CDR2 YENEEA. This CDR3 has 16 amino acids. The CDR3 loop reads CASSLGRQLYTDTQYF. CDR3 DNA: TGTGCCAGCAGCTTAGGACGGCAACTTTACACAGATACGCAGTATTTT. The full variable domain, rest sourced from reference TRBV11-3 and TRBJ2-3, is EAGVVQSPRYKIIEKKQPVAFWCNPISGHNTLYWYLQNLGQGPELLIRYENEEAVDDSQLPKDRFSAERLKGVDSTLKIQPAELGDSAVYLCASSLGRQLYTDTQYFGPGTRLTVL.

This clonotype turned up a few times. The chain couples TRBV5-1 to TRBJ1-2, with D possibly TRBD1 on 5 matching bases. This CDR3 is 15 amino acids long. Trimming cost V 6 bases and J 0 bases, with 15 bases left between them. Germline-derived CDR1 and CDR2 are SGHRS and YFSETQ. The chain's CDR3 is CASTPGDGANYGYTF. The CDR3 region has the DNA TGCGCCAGCACCCCTGGGGACGGAGCTAACTATGGCTACACCTTC.

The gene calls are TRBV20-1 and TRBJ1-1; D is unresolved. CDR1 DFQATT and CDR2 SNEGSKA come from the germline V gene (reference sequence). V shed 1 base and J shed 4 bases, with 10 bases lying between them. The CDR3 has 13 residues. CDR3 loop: CSARGQRATEAFF. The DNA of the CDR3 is TGCAGTGCTAGAGGTCAAAGGGCCACTGAAGCTTTCTTT.

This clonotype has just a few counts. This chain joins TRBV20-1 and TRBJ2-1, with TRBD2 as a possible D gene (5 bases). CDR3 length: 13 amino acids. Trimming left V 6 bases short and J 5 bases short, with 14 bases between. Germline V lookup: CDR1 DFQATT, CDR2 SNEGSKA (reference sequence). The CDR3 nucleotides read TGCAGTGCCCCGTCGGGAACTAACAATGAGCAGTTCTTC. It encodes CSAPSGTNNEQFF.

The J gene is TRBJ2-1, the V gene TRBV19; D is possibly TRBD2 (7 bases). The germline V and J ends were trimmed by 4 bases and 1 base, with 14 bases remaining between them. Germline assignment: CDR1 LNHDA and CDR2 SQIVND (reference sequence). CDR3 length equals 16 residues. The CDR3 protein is CASSTLGGGSYNEQFF. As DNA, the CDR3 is TGTGCCAGTAGTACACTAGGGGGGGGATCCTACAATGAGCAGTTCTTC.

CDR3 sequence: CSARDSSGRASYNEQFF. In nucleotides, the CDR3 is TGCAGTGCTAGGGATAGTAGCGGGAGGGCATCCTACAATGAGCAGTTCTTC. The chain is built from TRBV20-1 and TRBJ2-1, with 11 bases identical to TRBD2. The CDR3 is 17 amino acids. CDR1 DFQATT and CDR2 SNEGSKA come from the germline V gene (reference sequence). Unmatched junction bases numbered 8, after V lost 3 bases and J lost 1 base.

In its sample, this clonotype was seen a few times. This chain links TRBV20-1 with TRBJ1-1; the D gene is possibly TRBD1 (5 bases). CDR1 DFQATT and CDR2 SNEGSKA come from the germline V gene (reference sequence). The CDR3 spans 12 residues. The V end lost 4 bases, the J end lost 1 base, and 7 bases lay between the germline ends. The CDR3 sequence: CSATTGNTEAFF. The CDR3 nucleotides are TGCAGTGCTACTACAGGGAACACTGAAGCTTTCTTT.

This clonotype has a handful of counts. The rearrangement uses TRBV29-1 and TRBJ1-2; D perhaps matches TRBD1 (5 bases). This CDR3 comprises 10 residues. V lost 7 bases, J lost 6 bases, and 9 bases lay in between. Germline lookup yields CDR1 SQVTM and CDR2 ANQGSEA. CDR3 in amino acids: CSGGGDGYTF. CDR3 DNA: TGCAGCGGTGGGGGAGATGGCTACACCTTC.

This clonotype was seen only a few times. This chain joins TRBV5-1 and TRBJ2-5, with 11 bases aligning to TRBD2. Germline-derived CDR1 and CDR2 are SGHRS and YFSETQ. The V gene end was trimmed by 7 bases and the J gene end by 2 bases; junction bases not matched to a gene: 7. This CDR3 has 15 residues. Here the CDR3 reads CASYPLAGVQETQYF. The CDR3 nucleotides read TGCGCCAGCTATCCACTAGCGGGAGTACAAGAGACCCAGTACTTC.

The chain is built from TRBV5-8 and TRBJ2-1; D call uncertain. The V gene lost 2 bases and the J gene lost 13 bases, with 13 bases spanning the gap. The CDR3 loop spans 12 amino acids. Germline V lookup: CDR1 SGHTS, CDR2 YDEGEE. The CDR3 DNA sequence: TGTGCCAGCAGCTTCGGACCTCAGGCTCAGTTCTTC. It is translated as CASSFGPQAQFF.